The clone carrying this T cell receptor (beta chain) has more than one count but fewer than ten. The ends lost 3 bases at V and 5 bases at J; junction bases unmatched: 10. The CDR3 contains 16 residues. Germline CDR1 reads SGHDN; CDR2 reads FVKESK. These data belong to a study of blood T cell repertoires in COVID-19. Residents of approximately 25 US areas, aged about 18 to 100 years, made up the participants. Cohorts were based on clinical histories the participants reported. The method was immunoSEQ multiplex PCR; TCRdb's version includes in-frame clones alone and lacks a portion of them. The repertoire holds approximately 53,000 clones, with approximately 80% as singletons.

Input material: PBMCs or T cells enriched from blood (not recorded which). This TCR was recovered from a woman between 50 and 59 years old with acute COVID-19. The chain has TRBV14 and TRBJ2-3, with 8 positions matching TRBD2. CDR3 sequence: CASSHGKRGQGDTQYF. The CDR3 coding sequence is TGTGCCAGCAGCCATGGCAAGCGGGGGCAGGGAGATACGCAGTATTTT.